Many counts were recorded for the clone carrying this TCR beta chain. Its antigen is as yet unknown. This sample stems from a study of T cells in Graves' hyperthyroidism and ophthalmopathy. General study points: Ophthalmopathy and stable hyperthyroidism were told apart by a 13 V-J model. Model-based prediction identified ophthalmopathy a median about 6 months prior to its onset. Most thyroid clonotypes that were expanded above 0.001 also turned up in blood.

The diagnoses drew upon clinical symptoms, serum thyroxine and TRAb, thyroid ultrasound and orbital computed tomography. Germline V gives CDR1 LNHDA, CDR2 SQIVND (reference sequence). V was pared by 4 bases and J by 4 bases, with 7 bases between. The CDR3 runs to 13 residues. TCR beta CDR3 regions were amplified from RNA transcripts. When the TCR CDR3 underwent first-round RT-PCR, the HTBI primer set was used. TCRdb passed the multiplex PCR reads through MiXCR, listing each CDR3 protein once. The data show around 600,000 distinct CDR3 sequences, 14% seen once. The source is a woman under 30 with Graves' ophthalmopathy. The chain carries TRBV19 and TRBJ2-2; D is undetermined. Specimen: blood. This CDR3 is CASSSSSTGELFF. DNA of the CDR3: TGTGCCAGTAGTAGCAGCAGCACCGGGGAGCTGTTTTTT.